The 9 T cell receptor beta chains in this list originate from one sample, sequenced in a study of control samples from healthy donors and cancer patients. Only in-frame clones appear in the TCRdb table, and some are missing; sequencing was by immunoSEQ multiplex PCR. The sample lists 150,000 to 200,000 clones; 85% to 90% were seen once. The sample taken for sequencing was blood. The receptors shown here come from a woman aged 45-60 years in good health.

This rearrangement joins TRBV19 to TRBJ1-6, with D uncertain. Between the trimmed V and J ends, which lost 8 bases and 0 bases, there was a span of 17 bases. Per the germline V gene, CDR1 is LNHDA and CDR2 is SQIVND (reference sequence). The length of the CDR3 is 17 residues. The CDR3 DNA is TGTGCCAGTTCTTATATAAGCCGGAGCTCCTATAATTCACCCCTCCACTTT. It yields the protein CASSYISRSSYNSPLHF.

V gene TRBV27 combines with J gene TRBJ2-1; 11 nucleotides agree with TRBD2. From germline, CDR1 is MNHEY and CDR2 SMNVEV (reference sequence). CDR3 length equals 15 residues. J was trimmed by 6 bases and V by 4 bases; bases with no gene match: 5. CDR3 bases: TGTGCCAGCAGTTCCGGGACTAGCGGTTTCAATGAGCAGTTCTTC. This gives the protein CASSSGTSGFNEQFF.

This clone was seen only once. The chain employs TRBV30 and TRBJ2-7; D gene unclear. This CDR3 has 15 residues. The germline V gene has CDR1 GTSNPN and CDR2 SVGIG (reference sequence). V was shortened by 3 bases and J by 0 bases, with 15 bases between the two germline ends. CDR3 loop: CAWRSIELISYEQYF. CDR3 DNA: TGTGCCTGGAGGAGTATCGAGCTCATCTCCTACGAGCAGTACTTC.

The chain links TRBV7-2 to TRBJ1-2, with TRBD1 matching 10 bases. The V gene end was trimmed by 1 base and the J gene end by 2 bases; junction bases not matched to a gene: 1. The CDR3 contains 15 residues. Germline V gene lookup returns CDR1 SGHTA and CDR2 FQGNSA. DNA of the CDR3: TGTGCCAGCAGCTTAGGGGGACAGGGGAACTATGGCTACACCTTC. Its protein is CASSLGGQGNYGYTF.

This sequence joins TRBV18 and TRBJ1-1, with 7 bases identical to TRBD1. Germline assignment: CDR1 KGHSH and CDR2 LQKENI. V lost 6 bases, J lost 6 bases, and 10 bases stayed unmatched. CDR3 size: 14 residues. The CDR3 protein is CASSPKQGDSEAFF. The CDR3 nucleotides read TGTGCCAGCTCGCCTAAGCAGGGGGACTCTGAAGCTTTCTTT.

The gene calls are TRBV19 and TRBJ1-5; 8 positions match TRBD1. In germline, CDR1 is LNHDA, CDR2 SQIVND (reference sequence). The CDR3 has 14 amino acids. V shed 9 bases, J shed 7 bases, and the junction held 11 bases outside the gene matches. CDR3 sequence reads: CASQGQGERQPQHF. The CDR3 nucleotides read TGTGCCAGCCAAGGACAGGGTGAGAGGCAGCCCCAGCATTTT.

This clone was counted between two and nine times. The gene calls are TRBV24-1 and TRBJ1-1, with D unresolved. The germline V gene encodes CDR1 KGHDR and CDR2 SFDVKD. The CDR3 has 13 amino acids. V shed 12 bases and J shed 0 bases, with 13 bases lying between them. The CDR3 spells CASALGLNTEAFF. As DNA, the CDR3 is TGTGCCTCAGCCCTCGGGTTGAACACTGAAGCTTTCTTT.

Remarks on this clone: Other nucleotide sequences in the sample specify the same CDR3. The rearrangement links TRBV27 to TRBJ1-1; D unresolved. V dropped 0 bases and J dropped 0 bases, with 2 bases sitting between them. The germline gives CDR1 MNHEY, CDR2 SMNVEV (reference sequence). This CDR3 has 13 residues. CDR3 region: CASSLSLNTEAFF. In nucleotides, the CDR3 is TGTGCCAGCAGTTTATCATTGAACACTGAAGCTTTCTTT.

In this sample, this clone turned up a few times. Within the sample, other DNA sequences also encode this same CDR3. This chain links TRBV6-6 with TRBJ1-3; the D is unclear. The CDR3 runs 12 residues. Germline values: CDR1 MNHNY, CDR2 SVGAGI (reference sequence). Deletions cut 6 bases from V and 7 bases from J, with 10 bases between. CDR3 coding DNA: TGTGCCAGCAGCCGCCCTCGGAACACCATATATTTT. Its protein is CASSRPRNTIYF.